The 21 T cell receptor beta chains below were found in one sample sequenced in a study of blood T cell repertoires in COVID-19. Generated by immunoSEQ multiplex PCR, the TCRdb table keeps only in-frame clones and is missing some. The table includes approximately 140,000 clones, around four fifths detected once. Sequences were obtained from PBMCs or T cells enriched from blood (not recorded which). Every receptor here comes from a man aged 35-49 years with acute COVID-19.

This chain connects TRBV7-2 to TRBJ2-7, with 13 bases identical to TRBD2. The CDR3 has 14 residues. Trimming took 3 bases from V and 6 from J; bases not matched to a gene: 2. The germline V gene has CDR1 SGHTA and CDR2 FQGNSA. CDR3 nucleotide sequence: TGTGCCAGCAGCTTCACTAGCGGGAGGGTCGAGCAGTACTTC. It specifies CASSFTSGRVEQYF.

Of note for this clone: This sample also contains other DNA sequences that code for the same CDR3. The chain's CDR3 is CASSLDTYSNQPQHF. The DNA of the CDR3 is TGTGCCAGTAGTCTCGACACTTATAGCAATCAGCCCCAGCATTTT. The V and J genes are TRBV19 and TRBJ1-5; D remains unclear. This CDR3 spans 15 amino acids. The germline gives CDR1 LNHDA, CDR2 SQIVND (reference sequence). V was cut by 5 bases and J by 0 bases, with 11 bases left in between.

The chain has TRBV5-1 and TRBJ1-6; possibly TRBD1 for D (6 bases). CDR1 and CDR2 from the germline V gene are SGHRS and YFSETQ. This CDR3 comprises 16 residues. V gave up 4 bases and J gave up 3 bases, with 14 bases separating them. The CDR3 DNA sequence: TGCGCCAGCAGCCTGGGGGCGGACATCTATAATTCACCCCTCCACTTT. Residues: CASSLGADIYNSPLHF.

The chain couples TRBV28 to TRBJ2-5, with a tentative D call TRBD1 (7 bases). This CDR3 is 18 amino acids long. The V gene's germline CDR1 is MDHEN and CDR2 SYDVKM. V was clipped by 6 bases and J by 2 bases, with 25 bases between them. Written as DNA, the CDR3 is TGTGCCAGCAGCCTCCCTGAATCTGGGCGGGACAGTCAAGAGACCCAGTACTTC. This sequence encodes CASSLPESGRDSQETQYF. Full variable domain (rest looked up from reference TRBV28 and TRBJ2-5): DVKVTQSSRYLVKRTGEKVFLECVQDMDHENMFWYRQDPGLGLRLIYFSYDVKMKEKGDIPEGYSVSREKKERFSLILESASTNQTSMYLCASSLPESGRDSQETQYFGPGTRLLVL.

The sample holds one count of this clone. The chain is built from TRBV6-5 and TRBJ1-2, with 7 bases identical to TRBD1. This CDR3 comprises 15 residues. Germline V gene lookup returns CDR1 MNHEY and CDR2 SVGAGI. V lost 5 bases and J lost 4; bases outside the gene matches: 10. CDR3 sequence: CASSRKGARIYGYTF. The CDR3 bases are TGTGCCAGCAGTCGGAAGGGGGCGCGGATCTATGGCTACACCTTC.

The J gene is TRBJ2-2, the V gene TRBV30, with TRBD1 as a possible D gene (7 bases). The CDR3 has 13 residues. The V end lost 7 bases, the J end lost 5 bases, and 14 bases lay between the germline ends. From germline, CDR1 is GTSNPN and CDR2 SVGIG (reference sequence). CDR3 bases: TGTGCCTCTAACAGGGGAGGAACCGGGGAGCTGTTTTTT. Residues: CASNRGGTGELFF.

The chain carries TRBV5-4 and TRBJ2-5, with 9 bases matching TRBD1. Germline V gene data show CDR1 as SGHNT and CDR2 as YYREEE (reference sequence). The length of the CDR3 is 15 residues. J was trimmed by 4 bases and V by 1 base; bases with no gene match: 5. The CDR3 sequence: CASSLPGTGRETQYF. CDR3 nucleotide sequence: TGTGCCAGCAGCTTGCCCGGGACAGGGAGAGAGACCCAGTACTTC.

The genes are TRBV18 and TRBJ2-7, with a possible D match to TRBD1 (7 bases). The germline CDR1 and CDR2 sequences are KGHSH and LQKENI. The length of the CDR3 is 13 residues. Between the trimmed V and J ends, which lost 6 bases and 5 bases, there was a span of 14 bases. For the CDR3, the DNA is TGTGCCAGCTCGGAGGGGACAGCCAACGAGCAGTACTTC. It yields the protein CASSEGTANEQYF.

This chain connects TRBV6-5 to TRBJ2-1, with TRBD1 as a possible D gene (5 bases). The CDR3 extends over 12 amino acids. CDR1 and CDR2 from the germline V gene are MNHEY and SVGAGI. Trimming took 8 bases from V and 5 from J, leaving 10 bases between them. DNA of the CDR3: TGTGCCAGCTCCTGGGGCCACAATGAGCAGTTCTTC. Encoded protein: CASSWGHNEQFF.

Only a few counts were recorded for this clone. This chain connects TRBV6-2 or TRBV6-3 to TRBJ2-7; 9 bases fit TRBD1. Trimming took 2 bases from V and 4 from J; bases not matched to a gene: 6. The germline V gene has CDR1 MNHEY and CDR2 SVGEGT. This CDR3 has 15 residues. The chain's CDR3 is CASSYRDRDAYEQYF. In DNA form, the CDR3 reads TGTGCCAGCAGTTACCGGGACAGGGACGCATACGAGCAGTACTTC.

J is TRBJ1-2 and V is TRBV24-1, with 7 bases aligning to TRBD1. There are 14 residues in the CDR3. With 2 bases clipped from V and 6 bases from J, the junction kept 5 bases outside the gene matches. The V gene's germline CDR1 is KGHDR and CDR2 SFDVKD. CDR3 coding DNA: TGTGCCACCAGTGATTCGGACAGGCTGAATGGCTACACCTTC. Translating gives CATSDSDRLNGYTF.

Only one count was recorded for this clone. V usage is TRBV19 and J usage is TRBJ1-2, with 9 nucleotides matching TRBD1. The CDR3 extends over 13 amino acids. Germline assignment: CDR1 LNHDA and CDR2 SQIVND (reference sequence). Trimming took 7 bases from V and 6 from J; bases not matched to a gene: 6. CDR3 residues: CASMRTGGNGYTF. CDR3 nucleotide sequence: TGTGCCAGTATGCGAACAGGGGGCAATGGCTACACCTTC.

The V and J genes are TRBV19 and TRBJ1-5; D gene ambiguous. The CDR3 has 13 amino acids. Deletions cut 3 bases from V and 4 bases from J, with 7 bases between. Per the germline V gene, CDR1 is LNHDA and CDR2 is SQIVND (reference sequence). In nucleotides, the CDR3 is TGTGCCAGTAGTATGGTCGGTAATCAGCCCCAGCATTTT. This encodes CASSMVGNQPQHF.

CDR3 region: CASSLTGTYGYTF. The CDR3 coding sequence is TGTGCCAGCAGTTTAACAGGGACCTATGGCTACACCTTC. This chain connects TRBV27 to TRBJ1-2, with a tentative D call TRBD1 (6 bases). The CDR3 runs to 13 residues. V was clipped by 2 bases and J by 4 bases, with 8 bases between them. Germline CDR1 reads MNHEY; CDR2 reads SMNVEV (reference sequence).

The chain links TRBV5-5 to TRBJ1-6; D ambiguous. The CDR3 is 15 residues long. The germline CDR1 and CDR2 sequences are SGHKS and YYEKEE (reference sequence). V lost 3 bases and J 0 bases, leaving 7 bases between the germline ends. The CDR3 protein is CASSSMSSYNSPLHF. In DNA, the CDR3 is TGTGCCAGCAGCTCCATGAGCTCCTATAATTCACCCCTCCACTTT. The whole variable domain, remainder taken from reference TRBV5-5 and TRBJ1-6, is DAGVTQSPTHLIKTRGQQVTLRCSPISGHKSVSWYQQVLGQGPQFIFQYYEKEERGRGNFPDRFSARQFPNYSSELNVNALLLGDSALYLCASSSMSSYNSPLHFGNGTRLTVT.

This sequence joins TRBV7-9 and TRBJ2-3; possibly TRBD2 for D (7 bases). Germline V gene lookup returns CDR1 SEHNR and CDR2 FQNEAQ (reference sequence). This CDR3 spans 16 amino acids. V was clipped by 5 bases and J by 5 bases, with 20 bases between them. This CDR3 is CASSEPPGGSKDTQYF. DNA for the CDR3: TGTGCCAGCAGCGAACCGCCGGGGGGCTCTAAAGATACGCAGTATTTT.

The rearrangement uses TRBV5-6 and TRBJ2-1; TRBD2 might be the D (5 bases). The germline V gene has CDR1 SGHDT and CDR2 YYEEEE. Trimming cost V 4 bases and J 4 bases, with 21 bases left between them. The CDR3 has 17 amino acids. The CDR3 bases are TGTGCCAGCAGCGCCCCCCAGAGGGAGACTTGGTACAATGAGCAGTTCTTC. This sequence encodes CASSAPQRETWYNEQFF.

The DNA of the CDR3 is TGTGCCAGCTCCCCGGGGGTGGCCTCCTACAATGAGCAGTTCTTC. Protein: CASSPGVASYNEQFF. This sequence joins TRBV3-1 (or the pseudogene TRBV3-2) and TRBJ2-1; perhaps TRBD2 as D (6 bases). V was shortened by 8 bases and J by 0 bases, with 14 bases between the two germline ends. CDR1 and CDR2 from the germline V gene are LGHDT and YNNKEL (reference sequence). The CDR3 length is 15 residues.

The rearrangement links TRBV7-9 to TRBJ1-6, with D perhaps matching TRBD1 (6 bases). Trimming removed 5 bases from V and 5 bases from J, with 10 bases in between. The germline CDR1 and CDR2 sequences are SEHNR and FQNEAQ (reference sequence). The CDR3 is made up of 14 amino acids. The CDR3 region is CASSPQGNNSPLHF. Here the CDR3 DNA reads TGTGCCAGCAGCCCCCAGGGGAATAATTCACCCCTCCACTTT.

The rearrangement links TRBV3-1 (or the pseudogene TRBV3-2) to TRBJ1-3; D unclear. Germline V gene data show CDR1 as LGHDT and CDR2 as YNNKEL (reference sequence). This CDR3 contains 12 residues. V shed 2 bases and J shed 8 bases, with 7 bases lying between them. CDR3: CASSQFEDTIYF. DNA of the CDR3: TGTGCCAGCAGCCAATTCGAGGACACCATATATTTT.

The chain recombines TRBV7-9 with TRBJ2-7, with D hard to call. V was cut by 3 bases and J by 3 bases, with 12 bases left in between. CDR3 length: 14 residues. The germline gives CDR1 SEHNR, CDR2 FQNEAQ (reference sequence). The chain's CDR3 is CASSFFDGDYEQYF. DNA of the CDR3: TGTGCCAGCAGCTTTTTTGACGGAGACTACGAGCAGTACTTC.